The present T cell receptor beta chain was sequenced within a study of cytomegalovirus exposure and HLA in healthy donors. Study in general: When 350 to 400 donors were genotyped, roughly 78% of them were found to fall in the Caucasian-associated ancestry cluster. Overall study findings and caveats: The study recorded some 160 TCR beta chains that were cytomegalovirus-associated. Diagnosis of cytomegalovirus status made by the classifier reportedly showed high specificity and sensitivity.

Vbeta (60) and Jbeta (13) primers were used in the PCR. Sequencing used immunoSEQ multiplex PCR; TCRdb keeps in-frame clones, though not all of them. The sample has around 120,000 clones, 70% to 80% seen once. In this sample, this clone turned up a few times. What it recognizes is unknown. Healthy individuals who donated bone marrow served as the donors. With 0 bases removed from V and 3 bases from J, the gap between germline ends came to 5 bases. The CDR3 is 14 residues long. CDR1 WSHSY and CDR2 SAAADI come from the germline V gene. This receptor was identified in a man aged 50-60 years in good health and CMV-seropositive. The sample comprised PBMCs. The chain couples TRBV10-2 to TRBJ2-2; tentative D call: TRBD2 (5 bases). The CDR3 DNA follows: TGCGCCAGCAGTGAGTCGGGAGACACCGGGGAGCTGTTTTTT. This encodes CASSESGDTGELFF.